This TCR beta chain was identified during a study of CXCR3-negative and CXCR3-positive naive CD8 T cells. Regarding the study as a whole: Naive cells positive for CXCR3 carried more hydrophobic TRB CDR3s than CXCR3-negative ones.

To note about this clonotype: The antigen remains unidentified.

Germline V gene data show CDR1 as LNHNV and CDR2 as YYDKDF (reference sequence). The length of the CDR3 is 14 residues. The study made its TRB cDNA libraries by 5' RACE, adding UMI labels. TCRdb re-called the 5' RACE reads, yielding one record per CDR3 amino acid sequence without DNA. In total, the table holds 150,000 or so distinct CDR3 sequences. This TCR came from a human donor in good health. Some clones in this sample may be carry-over from other donors' samples. V and J are TRBV15 and TRBJ2-7; the D gene TCRdb calls, TRBD1, cannot be checked with no DNA. The sequencing input was naive CXCR3+ CD8+ T cells from blood. Subset denoted: CD45RO-CCR7+CD27+CD95- naive CD8+ T cells expressing CXCR3 (TNR3+). CDR3: CATSPRSNSGEQYF.